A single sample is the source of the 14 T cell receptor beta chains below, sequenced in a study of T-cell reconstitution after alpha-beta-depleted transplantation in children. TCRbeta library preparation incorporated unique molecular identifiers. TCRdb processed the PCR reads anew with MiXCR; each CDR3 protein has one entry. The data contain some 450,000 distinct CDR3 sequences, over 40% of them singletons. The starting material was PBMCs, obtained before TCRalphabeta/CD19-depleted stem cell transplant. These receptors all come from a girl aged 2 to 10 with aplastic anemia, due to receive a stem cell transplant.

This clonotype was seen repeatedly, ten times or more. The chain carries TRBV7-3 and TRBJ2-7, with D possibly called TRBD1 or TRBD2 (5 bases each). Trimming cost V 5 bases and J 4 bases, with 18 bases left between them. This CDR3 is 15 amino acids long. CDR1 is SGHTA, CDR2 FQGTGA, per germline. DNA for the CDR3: TGTGCCAGCAGCCCGACGGGACCGCTTTATTACGAGCAGTACTTC. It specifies CASSPTGPLYYEQYF.

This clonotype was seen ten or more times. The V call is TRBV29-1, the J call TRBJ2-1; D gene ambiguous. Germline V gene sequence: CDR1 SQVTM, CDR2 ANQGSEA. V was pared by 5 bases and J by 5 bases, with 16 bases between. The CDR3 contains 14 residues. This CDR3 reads CSVSRNRQNNEQFF. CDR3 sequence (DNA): TGCAGCGTTAGCCGCAATCGACAAAACAATGAGCAGTTCTTC.

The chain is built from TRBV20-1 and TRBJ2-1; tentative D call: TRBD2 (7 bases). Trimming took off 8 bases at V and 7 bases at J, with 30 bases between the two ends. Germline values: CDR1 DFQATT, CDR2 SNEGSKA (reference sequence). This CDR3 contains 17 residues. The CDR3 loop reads CSTPGLVGGGPRNEQFF. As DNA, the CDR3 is TGCAGTACCCCGGGGCTAGTAGGGGGAGGGCCCAGGAATGAGCAGTTCTTC.

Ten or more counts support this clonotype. CDR3 residues: CASRPPNGGTEAFF. DNA of the CDR3: TGTGCCAGCAGACCCCCGAACGGGGGCACTGAAGCTTTCTTT. The V gene is TRBV28, the J gene TRBJ1-1; D may be TRBD1 (5 bases). The V and J ends lost 6 bases and 4 bases respectively, with 15 bases between them. Per the germline V gene, CDR1 is MDHEN and CDR2 is SYDVKM. The CDR3 is 14 residues long.

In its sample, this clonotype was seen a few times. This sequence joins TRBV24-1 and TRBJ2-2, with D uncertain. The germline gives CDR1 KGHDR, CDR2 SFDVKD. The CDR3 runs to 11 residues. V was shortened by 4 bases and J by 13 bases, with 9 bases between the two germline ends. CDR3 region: CATSESAGLFF. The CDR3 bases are TGTGCCACCAGTGAGTCCGCTGGGCTGTTTTTT.

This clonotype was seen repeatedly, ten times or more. CDR3 protein: CASSLGRAEREGQFF. CDR3 coding DNA: TGTGCCAGCAGCTTAGGGAGGGCAGAGCGGGAGGGGCAGTTCTTC. The V and J genes are TRBV11-2 and TRBJ2-1, with 10 nucleotides matching TRBD2. Trimming removed 1 base from V and 12 bases from J; junction bases left unmatched: 9. The V gene's germline CDR1 is SGHAT and CDR2 FQNNGV. The CDR3 is 15 residues long.

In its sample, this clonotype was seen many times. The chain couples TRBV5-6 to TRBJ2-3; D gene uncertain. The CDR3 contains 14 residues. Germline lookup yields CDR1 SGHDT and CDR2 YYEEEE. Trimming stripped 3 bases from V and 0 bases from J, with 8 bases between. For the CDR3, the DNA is TGTGCCAGCAGCTCAGGAGCCAGCACAGATACGCAGTATTTT. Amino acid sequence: CASSSGASTDTQYF.

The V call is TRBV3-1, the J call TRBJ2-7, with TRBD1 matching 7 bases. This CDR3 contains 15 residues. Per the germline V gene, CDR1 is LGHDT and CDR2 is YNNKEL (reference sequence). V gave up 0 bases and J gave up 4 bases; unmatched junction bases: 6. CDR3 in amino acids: CASSQDRDSLYEQYF. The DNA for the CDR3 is TGTGCCAGCAGCCAAGATAGGGACAGTCTATACGAGCAGTACTTC.

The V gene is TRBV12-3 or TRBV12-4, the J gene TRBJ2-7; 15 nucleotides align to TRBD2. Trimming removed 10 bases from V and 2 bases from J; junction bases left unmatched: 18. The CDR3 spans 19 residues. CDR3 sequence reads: CAICSSSRRTSGGAYEQYF. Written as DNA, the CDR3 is TGTGCCATCTGTTCGAGTTCTCGGCGGACTAGCGGGGGGGCCTACGAGCAGTACTTC.

The CDR3 coding sequence is TGTGCCAGCAGTGAATGGGGGACAGAAGAGCAGTACTTC. Its protein product is CASSEWGTEEQYF. The chain carries TRBV6-1 and TRBJ2-7, with 7 bases lining up with TRBD1. Trimming took 2 bases from V and 7 from J; bases not matched to a gene: 5. This CDR3 has 13 amino acids. Germline values: CDR1 MNHNS, CDR2 SASEGT.

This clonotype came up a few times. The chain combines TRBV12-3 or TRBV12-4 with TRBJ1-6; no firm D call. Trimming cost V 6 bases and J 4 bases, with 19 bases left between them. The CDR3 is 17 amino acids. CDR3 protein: CASRYYSIAGYNSPLHF. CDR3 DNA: TGTGCCAGCAGATATTACAGTATAGCGGGGTATAATTCACCCCTCCACTTT.

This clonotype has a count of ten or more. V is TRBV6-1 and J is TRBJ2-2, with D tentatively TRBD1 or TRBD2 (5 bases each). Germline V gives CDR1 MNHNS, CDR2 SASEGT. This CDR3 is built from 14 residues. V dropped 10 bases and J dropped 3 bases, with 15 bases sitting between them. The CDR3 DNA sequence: TGTGCCACCCTGATCCCGGGACACACCGGGGAGCTGTTTTTT. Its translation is CATLIPGHTGELFF.

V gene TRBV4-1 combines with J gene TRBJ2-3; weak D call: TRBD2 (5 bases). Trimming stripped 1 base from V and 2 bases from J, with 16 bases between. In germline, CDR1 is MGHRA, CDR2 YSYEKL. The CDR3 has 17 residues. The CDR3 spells CASSQGVTRRPTDTQYF. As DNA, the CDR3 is TGCGCCAGCAGCCAAGGCGTTACTAGAAGACCCACAGATACGCAGTATTTT.

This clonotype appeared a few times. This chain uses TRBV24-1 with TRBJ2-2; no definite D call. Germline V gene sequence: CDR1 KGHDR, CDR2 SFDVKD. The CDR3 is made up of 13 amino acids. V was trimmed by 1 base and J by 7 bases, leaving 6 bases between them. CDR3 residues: CATSDLRSGELFF. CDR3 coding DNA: TGTGCCACCAGTGATTTAAGGAGCGGGGAGCTGTTTTTT.